These T cell receptor beta chains were read from a single sample in a study of blood T cell repertoires in COVID-19. Some clones are missing from TCRdb's copy, which holds only in-frame ones; the method was immunoSEQ multiplex PCR. This repertoire shows approximately 160,000 clones, about 79% found once; its top ten account for around 6.7%. Sequencing input: peripheral blood. These receptor sequences come from a woman in her forties or fifties in a cohort sampled during active or convalescent COVID-19. The CDR3 runs from the conserved cysteine through the conserved F or W. D genes are given only for firm matches. A clone size is listed for some rows: how often the clone was seen (once, few, many), or a class if it is expanded.

TRBV19	15	-	TRBJ2-5	TRBD2	CASRPRGGPGETQYF	TGTGCCAGTAGGCCGCGGGGGGGCCCTGGGGAGACCCAGTACTTC
TRBV7-3	16	-	TRBJ2-6	TRBD1	CASSPQGAAGANVLTF	TGTGCCAGCAGCCCACAGGGGGCTGCCGGGGCCAACGTCCTGACTTTC
TRBV4-1	15	-	TRBJ2-3	TRBD1	CASSQSGQGTDTQYF	TGCGCCAGCAGCCAATCGGGACAGGGTACAGATACGCAGTATTTT
TRBV30	17	-	TRBJ2-1	-	CAWSRGLTSGSYNEQFF	TGTGCCTGGAGCAGGGGGCTGACTAGCGGCTCCTACAATGAGCAGTTCTTC
TRBV4-2	13	-	TRBJ2-7	-	CASSRDSGDAQYF	TGTGCCAGCAGTCGAGACTCCGGAGACGCGCAGTACTTC
TRBV10-3	15	-	TRBJ1-1	-	CAISEGQGRNTEAFF	TGTGCCATCAGTGAGGGGCAGGGGAGGAACACTGAAGCTTTCTTT
TRBV6-6	14	-	TRBJ2-3	-	CALRGGTRTDTQYF	TGTGCCCTTAGGGGGGGCACCAGAACAGATACGCAGTATTTT
TRBV3-1/TRBV3-2	14	-	TRBJ1-2	TRBD1	CASSHEDRVGGYTF	TGTGCCAGCAGCCACGAAGACAGGGTAGGTGGCTACACCTTC
TRBV19	16	-	TRBJ2-4	TRBD1	CASSPGQGVNKNIQYF	TGTGCCAGTAGTCCGGGACAGGGGGTGAATAAAAACATTCAGTACTTC
TRBV12-5	16	-	TRBJ1-4	TRBD1	CASIQGTGATNEKLFF	TGTGCTAGCATACAGGGCACAGGGGCAACTAATGAAAAACTGTTTTTT
TRBV6-2/TRBV6-3	19	-	TRBJ1-5	-	CASSYSISRAEYSNQPQHF	TGTGCCAGCAGTTACTCGATCTCGAGGGCGGAATATAGCAATCAGCCCCAGCATTTT
TRBV7-2	15	-	TRBJ1-3	-	CASSPGAQLGNTIYF	TGTGCCAGCAGCCCAGGGGCACAGCTAGGAAACACCATATATTTT
TRBV9	16	-	TRBJ1-3	-	CASSDNYRSSGNTIYF	TGTGCCAGCAGTGATAATTACAGAAGCTCTGGAAACACCATATATTTT
TRBV5-1	14	-	TRBJ2-7	TRBD1	CASSPSPGGYEQYF	TGCGCCAGCTCTCCTTCTCCAGGGGGCTACGAGCAGTACTTC
TRBV24-1	16	-	TRBJ1-1	TRBD1	CATSDLPGTDNTEAFF	TGTGCCACCAGTGATTTGCCCGGGACAGACAACACTGAAGCTTTCTTT
TRBV24-1	13	-	TRBJ2-7	TRBD2	CATSDSGGYEQYF	TGTGCCACCAGTGACTCGGGGGGCTACGAGCAGTACTTC
TRBV5-1	16	-	TRBJ2-5	TRBD2	CASSLSGGATQETQYF	TGCGCCAGCAGCTTGTCGGGGGGGGCGACACAAGAGACCCAGTACTTC
TRBV7-2	14	-	TRBJ1-1	-	CASSPDGGGTEAFF	TGTGCCAGCAGCCCTGACGGCGGGGGCACTGAAGCTTTCTTT
TRBV3-1/TRBV3-2	18	once	TRBJ2-3	TRBD2	CASSQVKRGGPSGDTQYF	TGTGCCAGCAGCCAAGTGAAGCGGGGGGGACCCTCGGGAGATACGCAGTATTTT
TRBV5-1	16	few	TRBJ2-2	TRBD2	CASSLPAGVITGELFF	TGCGCCAGCAGCTTACCAGCGGGGGTCATCACCGGGGAGCTGTTTTTT
TRBV11-2	16	-	TRBJ1-2	-	CASEVVLRTSNYGYTF	TGTGCCAGCGAGGTCGTGCTCCGTACCTCAAACTATGGCTACACCTTC
TRBV6-5	14	-	TRBJ2-5	TRBD1	CASSPGTGRETQYF	TGTGCCAGCAGCCCAGGGACAGGGCGAGAGACCCAGTACTTC
TRBV30	13	-	TRBJ1-1	TRBD1	CAWSTQGDTEAFF	TGTGCCTGGAGTACACAGGGGGACACTGAAGCTTTCTTT
TRBV7-2	14	-	TRBJ1-1	-	CASSLEHINTEAFF	TGTGCCAGCAGCTTAGAACACATCAACACTGAAGCTTTCTTT
TRBV2	14	-	TRBJ1-5	-	CATKGGASNQPQHF	TGTGCCACCAAAGGAGGGGCCAGCAATCAGCCCCAGCATTTT
TRBV2	13	-	TRBJ1-2	TRBD1	CANGVRQGGGYTF	TGTGCCAACGGGGTTAGACAGGGAGGTGGCTACACCTTC
TRBV11-2	12	-	TRBJ2-7	-	CASSSTGREQYF	TGTGCCAGCAGCTCGACAGGACGCGAGCAGTACTTC
TRBV10-3	12	-	TRBJ1-6	-	CAIQAGNSPLHF	TGTGCCATCCAGGCGGGGAATTCACCCCTCCACTTT
TRBV6-5	14	-	TRBJ2-3	-	CASSPGLRTDTQYF	TGTGCCAGCAGTCCGGGACTCCGCACAGATACGCAGTATTTT
TRBV29-1	13	-	TRBJ2-7	TRBD1	CSVSGTGTYEQYF	TGCAGCGTTTCCGGGACAGGGACTTACGAGCAGTACTTC
TRBV12-3/TRBV12-4	13	-	TRBJ1-1	-	CASSPGVVTEAFF	TGTGCCAGCTCCCCCGGGGTTGTCACTGAAGCTTTCTTT